The clone carrying this TCR beta chain was counted once. This CDR3 region has 16 residues. As processed by the authors: How many nucleated cells were present was estimated from reference gene primer amplification. Only in-frame clones appear in the TCRdb table, and some are missing; sequencing was by immunoSEQ multiplex PCR. V and J calls and clone size are given by that table; D and trimming were obtained from the DNA. The sample includes roughly 24,000 clones, roughly nine tenths of them seen just once. This sample is drawn from a study of blood T cell repertoires in COVID-19. For the study at large: Spain, Italy and the United States supplied samples that represented acute and convalescent COVID-19.

The TCR was taken from a man aged 65 to 85 with COVID-19, enrolled during active disease. Sequenced sample: peripheral blood. This rearrangement joins TRBV21-1 to TRBJ2-2; the D call TRBD1 from the table was never checked on the DNA. TRBV21-1 is noted as a pseudogene. For the CDR3, the DNA is TGTGCCAGCAGCAAAGTGCCGACAGCGAACACCGGGGAGCTGTTTTTT. The encoded protein is CASSKVPTANTGELFF.